The 15 T cell receptor beta chains presented below share a single source sample, sequenced in a study of blood T cell repertoires in COVID-19. The assay was immunoSEQ multiplex PCR, and TCRdb's table has in-frame clones only and misses some. The top ten hold 28% of the sample, which has 56,000 or so clones, approximately 90% seen once. The sequencing input was peripheral blood. The receptors were gathered from a human donor in a cohort sampled during active COVID-19.

This chain uses TRBV18 with TRBJ1-3; possible D gene TRBD1, 5 bases. V shed 0 bases and J shed 2 bases, with 11 bases lying between them. The germline gives CDR1 KGHSH, CDR2 LQKENI. The CDR3 loop spans 16 amino acids. The CDR3 reads CASSPPGGGTGNTIYF. The CDR3 DNA is TGTGCCAGCTCACCACCAGGCGGGGGGACTGGAAACACCATATATTTT.

The V and J genes are TRBV2 and TRBJ2-2, with TRBD2 as a possible D gene (7 bases). The CDR3 has 14 amino acids. Trimming shortened V by 3 bases and J by 4 bases, and 9 bases separated the two germline ends. The germline gives CDR1 SNHLY, CDR2 FYNNEI. CDR3 sequence reads: CASSEGGGTGELFF. CDR3 nucleotides: TGTGCCAGCAGTGAGGGAGGGGGCACCGGGGAGCTGTTTTTT.

This clone has just one count. The chain employs TRBV30 and TRBJ1-2; 7 bases fit TRBD1. V dropped 0 bases and J dropped 4; count of bases not matched to a gene: 8. CDR3 size: 15 residues. Germline V CDR1 and CDR2: GTSNPN, SVGIG (reference sequence). The CDR3 region is CAWSVRRGPGYGYTF. Here the CDR3 DNA reads TGTGCCTGGAGTGTACGGAGGGGGCCTGGCTATGGCTACACCTTC.

In DNA form, the CDR3 reads TGCGCCAGCAGCTTGGAGGGGGCGGATGAGACCCAGTACTTC. Amino acid sequence: CASSLEGADETQYF. The chain combines TRBV5-1 with TRBJ2-5; 7 positions agree with TRBD1. The CDR3 consists of 14 residues. V lost 0 bases to trimming and J lost 5 bases; unmatched junction nucleotides: 4. CDR1 is SGHRS and CDR2 is YFSETQ in the germline V gene.

In its sample, this clone was seen a few times. V usage is TRBV2 and J usage is TRBJ2-5; the match to TRBD2 covers 8 bases. Germline loops: CDR1 SNHLY, CDR2 FYNNEI. This CDR3 region has 12 residues. The DNA for the CDR3 is TGTGCGACCCGGGGGGGCTCAGAGACCCAGTACTTC. It is translated as CATRGGSETQYF.

This clone was observed a single time. This chain joins TRBV5-1 and TRBJ1-1; D remains unclear. This CDR3 is built from 13 residues. Germline V gives CDR1 SGHRS, CDR2 YFSETQ. Trimming cost V 0 bases and J 11 bases, with 14 bases left between them. CDR3: CASSLEPLEEAFF. The CDR3 nucleotides read TGCGCCAGCAGCTTGGAGCCCTTAGAGGAGGCTTTCTTT.

This chain connects TRBV5-1 to TRBJ1-2, with no clear D. CDR1 is SGHRS, CDR2 YFSETQ, per germline. The CDR3 contains 15 residues. The V gene lost 0 bases and the J gene lost 0 bases, with 9 bases spanning the gap. The CDR3, as DNA: TGCGCCAGCAGCTTGGACGGGAGAACTAACTATGGCTACACCTTC. It is translated as CASSLDGRTNYGYTF.

The rearrangement joins TRBV6-6 to TRBJ2-1, with 7 bases lining up with TRBD2. The CDR3 length is 12 residues. V lost 5 bases to trimming and J lost 8 bases; unmatched junction nucleotides: 3. Looked up from germline, CDR1 is MNHNY and CDR2 is SVGAGI (reference sequence). Here the CDR3 reads CASSRSGDEQFF. CDR3 DNA sequence: TGTGCCAGCAGTAGGAGCGGGGATGAGCAGTTCTTC.

The chain links TRBV7-9 to TRBJ2-7, with 8 bases that match TRBD1. Trimming at V came to 11 bases and at J to 7 bases, leaving 13 bases not matched to a gene. Germline V gene lookup returns CDR1 SEHNR and CDR2 FQNEAQ (reference sequence). The CDR3 loop spans 13 amino acids. The CDR3 DNA is TGTGCCGGCCGAGGCAGGGGGCCGGGAGAGCAGTACTTC. Protein sequence: CAGRGRGPGEQYF.

The chain is built from TRBV10-3 and TRBJ2-7, with D possibly matching TRBD2 (7 bases). The CDR3 is 14 residues long. The germline V gene has CDR1 ENHRY and CDR2 SYGVKD. Trimming left V 4 bases short and J 5 bases short, with 15 bases between. The CDR3: CAISAHGGLDEQYF. As DNA, the CDR3 is TGTGCCATCAGTGCTCACGGGGGGCTCGACGAGCAGTACTTC.

This clone was recorded a few times. V is TRBV7-2 and J is TRBJ2-6; D is possibly TRBD2 (5 bases). Between the trimmed V and J ends, which lost 5 bases and 1 base, there was a span of 15 bases. The CDR3 runs to 17 residues. The germline V gene encodes CDR1 SGHTA and CDR2 FQGNSA. DNA of the CDR3: TGTGCCAGCAGCCGGACTGGGTTGTCTTCTGGGGCCAACGTCCTGACTTTC. Translating gives CASSRTGLSSGANVLTF.

The rearrangement uses TRBV20-1 and TRBJ2-5; TRBD1 is a possible D gene (5 bases). The germline V and J ends were trimmed by 3 bases and 5 bases, with 16 bases remaining between them. Per the germline V gene, CDR1 is DFQATT and CDR2 is SNEGSKA (reference sequence). The CDR3 contains 14 residues. The CDR3 protein is CSASTGPSQETQYF. The CDR3, as DNA: TGCAGTGCTAGTACAGGTCCCTCCCAGGAGACCCAGTACTTC.

The CDR3 sequence: CASSSQLAGGSGELFF. In DNA, the CDR3 is TGTGCCAGCAGCTCCCAACTAGCGGGAGGATCCGGGGAGCTGTTTTTT. The chain recombines TRBV7-2 with TRBJ2-2, with 12 bases matching TRBD2. Germline CDR1 is SGHTA and CDR2 is FQGNSA. The CDR3 spans 16 residues. Trimming took 4 bases from V and 6 from J; bases not matched to a gene: 6.

V usage is TRBV5-1 and J usage is TRBJ2-1; 8 bases align to TRBD2. Per the germline V gene, CDR1 is SGHRS and CDR2 is YFSETQ. V lost 0 bases to trimming and J lost 1 base; unmatched junction nucleotides: 3. The CDR3 has 16 residues. CDR3 DNA: TGCGCCAGCAGCTTGGGCGCGGGAGGTTCCTACAATGAGCAGTTCTTC. Translated: CASSLGAGGSYNEQFF.

This rearrangement joins TRBV6-5 to TRBJ2-7; D uncertain. V was cut by 6 bases and J by 2 bases, with 11 bases left in between. This CDR3 is 13 amino acids long. The germline CDR1 and CDR2 sequences are MNHEY and SVGAGI. The DNA for the CDR3 is TGTGCCAGCAGGGTTTCAGAGGCCTACGAGCAGTACTTC. Translation: CASRVSEAYEQYF.